This T cell receptor (beta chain) was sequenced in a study of blood T cell repertoires in COVID-19. Study-level background: The origin of the acute and convalescent COVID-19 samples was the United States, Italy and Spain.

This clone was recorded a few times. Participant-reported clinical history was the basis for cohort assignment. All recovered Cohort 3 donors got two negative PCRs, got clearance, or saw symptom resolution. The CDR3 length is 12 residues. V dropped 3 bases and J dropped 9 bases, with 11 bases sitting between them. Germline V gene data show CDR1 as LNHDA and CDR2 as SQIVND (reference sequence). Sequenced by immunoSEQ multiplex PCR; TCRdb stores in-frame clones only, minus some. This sample has 450,000 or so clones; 90% occur once, and the top ten carry roughly 0.66%. The sample consisted of PBMCs or T cells enriched from blood (not recorded which). This chain joins TRBV19 and TRBJ1-1; no firm D call. This TCR came from a man aged 18 to 30 who had recovered from COVID-19. The CDR3 loop reads CASSIGAQKAFF. CDR3 DNA sequence: TGTGCCAGTAGTATTGGAGCCCAGAAAGCTTTCTTT.